This TCR beta chain was identified in a study of neoadjuvant anti-PD-1 for oral cavity cancer. Cohort: HPV-negative, locally advanced oral cavity squamous cell carcinoma patients. Most PBMC samples had 480 ng input DNA in six replicates. Measured with immunoSEQ multiplex PCR; TCRdb has only the in-frame clones, and not every one. Of 30,000 to 35,000 clones detected, about 83% appear once; the ten largest clones hold about 3.5%. Study observations and caveats: Pretreatment Treg/Th17 ratio correlated inversely with post-treatment tumor clonality. TCR analyses covered only a few patients per response group.

This CDR3 has 15 residues. CDR1 is SGHAT, CDR2 FQNNGV, per germline. With 7 bases removed from V and 2 bases from J, the gap between germline ends came to 17 bases. A remark on this clone: What it binds is not known.

The sequencing here drew on PBMCs, taken before nivolumab (anti-PD-1) treatment. The chain carries TRBV11-2 and TRBJ2-5; D gene uncertain. This TCR came from a person aged 40 to 85 with oral cavity squamous cell carcinoma. This chain's CDR3 is CASTQTPGLQETQYF. The CDR3 DNA follows: TGTGCCAGCACCCAAACCCCCGGGCTACAAGAGACCCAGTACTTC.